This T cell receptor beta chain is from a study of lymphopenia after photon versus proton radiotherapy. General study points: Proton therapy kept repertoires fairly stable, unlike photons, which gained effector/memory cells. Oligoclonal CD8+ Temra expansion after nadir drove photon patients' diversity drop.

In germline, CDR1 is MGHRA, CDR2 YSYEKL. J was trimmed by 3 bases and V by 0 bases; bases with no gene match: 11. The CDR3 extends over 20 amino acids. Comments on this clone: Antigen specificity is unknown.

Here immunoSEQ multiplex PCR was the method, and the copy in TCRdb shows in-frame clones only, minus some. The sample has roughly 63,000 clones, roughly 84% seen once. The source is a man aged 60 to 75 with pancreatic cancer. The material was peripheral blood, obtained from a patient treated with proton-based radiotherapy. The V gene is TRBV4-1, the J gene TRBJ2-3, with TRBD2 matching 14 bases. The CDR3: CASSQDPGSGTSGRTDTQYF. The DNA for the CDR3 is TGCGCCAGCAGCCAAGATCCGGGATCCGGGACTAGCGGGAGAACAGATACGCAGTATTTT.